This T cell receptor beta chain was recovered during a study of shared clonotypes between healthy human individuals. Study-level information: Each donor's CD8 memory used one plate, CD8 naive two, each CD4 subset three. Regarding the study as a whole: Naive CD4 clonotypes overlapped across a few donors at approximately 5.3%. Only blood underwent sampling, and tissue repertoires likely differ.

Sequencing was performed with immunoSEQ multiplex PCR; in TCRdb, only in-frame clones are kept and a portion is missing. The repertoire consists of roughly 770,000 clones, with approximately 97% occurring once and the leading ten covering approximately 0.2%. As defined, naive CD8 cells were CD45RO-negative and positively selected for CCR7, with terminally differentiated effector memory CD45RA+ cells excluded. Caucasian adults residing in Nashville, Tennessee made up all the donors. The CDR3 contains 15 residues. The germline V gene has CDR1 LNHNV and CDR2 YYDKDF (reference sequence). V was trimmed by 0 bases and J by 3 bases, leaving 12 bases between them. Remarks on this clone: No antigen is known for it.

This receptor was obtained from a man aged 25 to 45 in good health. The V and J genes are TRBV15 and TRBJ2-7; D remains unclear. Sequenced material: naive CD8+ T cells sorted from blood. The CDR3: CATSRDSGPSYEQYF. The CDR3 region has the DNA TGTGCCACCAGCAGAGATTCCGGACCGAGCTACGAGCAGTACTTC.